The 23 T cell receptor beta chains reported below all come from one sample, sequenced in a study of blood T cells in healthy people across ages. A second about 7 to 11 cycle PCR used barcoded and J-beta primers. TCRdb reanalysed the 5' RACE reads using MiXCR and keeps one entry per CDR3 protein. The sample has over a million distinct CDR3 sequences, around 55% seen once; the top ten hold 5.5% to 8%. Material: blood. These receptor sequences come from a man aged 18 to 30 in good health.

The V and J genes are TRBV20-1 and TRBJ2-5; the D gene is possibly TRBD2 (6 bases). Per germline, CDR1 DFQATT and CDR2 SNEGSKA (reference sequence). This CDR3 has 12 amino acids. The germline V and J ends were trimmed by 5 bases and 11 bases, with 18 bases remaining between them. CDR3: CSACRDSSEQYF. Here the CDR3 DNA reads TGCAGTGCTTGCAGGGACTCTTCGGAGCAGTACTTC.

The V gene is TRBV28, the J gene TRBJ2-7; D unresolved. V lost 3 bases and J 0 bases, leaving 9 bases between the germline ends. The CDR3 sequence is 14 residues long. Per germline, CDR1 MDHEN and CDR2 SYDVKM. CDR3 region: CASSLVPLSYEQYF. The CDR3 nucleotides read TGTGCCAGCAGTTTGGTCCCACTCTCCTACGAGCAGTACTTC.

The rearrangement links TRBV6-1 to TRBJ1-3; no definite D call. Germline CDR1 and CDR2: MNHNS and SASEGT. Trimming stripped 0 bases from V and 1 base from J, with 7 bases between. This CDR3 is built from 15 residues. This chain's CDR3 is CASSEAPISGNTIYF. CDR3 sequence (DNA): TGTGCCAGCAGTGAAGCCCCAATATCTGGAAACACCATATATTTT.

This clonotype was detected a few times. The V gene is TRBV27, the J gene TRBJ1-1; D may be TRBD1 (5 bases). Germline CDR1 MNHEY, CDR2 SMNVEV (reference sequence). There are 14 residues in the CDR3. V was trimmed by 4 bases and J by 1 base, leaving 10 bases between them. CDR3 amino acids: CASSWGGSNTEAFF. As DNA, the CDR3 is TGTGCCAGCAGTTGGGGGGGGTCGAACACTGAAGCTTTCTTT.

The chain couples TRBV3-1 to TRBJ1-2, with 9 bases identical to TRBD1. The germline V gene has CDR1 LGHDT and CDR2 YNNKEL (reference sequence). This CDR3 is 14 amino acids long. Unmatched junction bases numbered 10, after V lost 7 bases and J lost 7 bases. For the CDR3, the DNA is TGTGCCAGCACAGGCCGGGACAGGGAGGGTGGCTACACCTTC. Translated: CASTGRDREGGYTF.

This clonotype was counted between two and nine times. V gene TRBV4-1 combines with J gene TRBJ2-7, with D perhaps TRBD2 (6 bases). The end of the DNA fits TRBJ2-5 better, so the J call may be wrong. The CDR3 loop spans 17 amino acids. Germline CDR1 is MGHRA and CDR2 is YSYEKL. The DNA for the CDR3 is TGCGCCAGCAGCCAAGTAGGCCCCACGGGAGTAGGAGAGACCCAGTACTTC. Residues: CASSQVGPTGVGETQYF.

This chain joins TRBV11-2 and TRBJ2-5; 7 bases agree with TRBD1. CDR3 length: 16 residues. After removal of 1 base from V and 1 base from J, the junction contained 6 bases not matched to a gene. Germline CDR1 reads SGHAT; CDR2 reads FQNNGV. The CDR3: CASSLGGGISQETQYF. CDR3 nucleotides: TGTGCCAGCAGCTTAGGAGGGGGCATTAGCCAAGAGACCCAGTACTTC.

The V gene is TRBV4-2, the J gene TRBJ1-6; unclear D gene. There are 13 residues in the CDR3. The germline V and J ends were trimmed by 0 bases and 8 bases, with 5 bases remaining between them. From germline, CDR1 is LGHNA and CDR2 YNFKEQ. CDR3 coding DNA: TGTGCCAGCAGCCAAGACAGACATTCACCCCTCCACTTT. It specifies CASSQDRHSPLHF.

In its sample, this clonotype was seen a few times. The J gene is TRBJ2-1, the V gene TRBV24-1; D call uncertain. The V and J ends lost 1 base and 2 bases respectively, with 8 bases between them. CDR1 KGHDR and CDR2 SFDVKD come from the germline V gene. CDR3 length: 15 residues. CDR3 sequence reads: CATSDLGSTYNEQFF. The CDR3 nucleotides read TGTGCCACCAGTGATTTAGGCTCAACCTACAATGAGCAGTTCTTC.

The V gene is TRBV4-3, the J gene TRBJ1-4; D is unresolved. The germline V gene encodes CDR1 LGHNA and CDR2 YSLEER. V lost 3 bases and J lost 3, with 14 bases in between. This CDR3 has 16 residues. Here the CDR3 reads CASSQQVGRANEKLFF. CDR3 DNA sequence: TGCGCCAGCAGCCAGCAGGTGGGGAGGGCTAATGAAAAACTGTTTTTT.

The chain carries TRBV5-1 and TRBJ2-7, with D hard to call. The better agreement between TRBJ2-5 and the DNA end casts doubt on the J call. Germline loops: CDR1 SGHRS, CDR2 YFSETQ. The CDR3 extends over 14 amino acids. The CDR3: CASSFGPNGETQYF. Written as DNA, the CDR3 is TGCGCCAGCAGCTTCGGACCTAATGGGGAGACCCAGTACTTC.

This clonotype occurred once. The chain carries TRBV27 and TRBJ1-5; 8 nucleotides agree with TRBD1. CDR1 and CDR2 (germline): MNHEY, SMNVEV (reference sequence). The CDR3 length is 14 residues. V lost 8 bases to trimming and J lost 1 base; unmatched junction nucleotides: 4. CDR3 DNA sequence: TGTGCCAGCGCAGGACAGGGAAGCAATCAGCCCCAGCATTTT. Amino acids: CASAGQGSNQPQHF.

The chain has TRBV11-2 and TRBJ2-1; TRBD2 agrees at 9 bases. J lost 8 bases, V lost 2 bases, and 10 bases had no gene match. The CDR3 has 16 amino acids. Germline CDR1 SGHAT, CDR2 FQNNGV. The CDR3 nucleotides read TGTGCCAGCAGCTTACGACTAGCGGCACTTCTGGATGAGCAGTTCTTC. Translation: CASSLRLAALLDEQFF. The full variable domain, its missing parts supplied by reference TRBV11-2 and TRBJ2-1, is EAGVAQSPRYKIIEKRQSVAFWCNPISGHATLYWYQQILGQGPKLLIQFQNNGVVDDSQLPKDRFSAERLKGVDSTLKIQPAKLEDSAVYLCASSLRLAALLDEQFFGPGTRLTVL.

V usage is TRBV27 and J usage is TRBJ2-3; D may be TRBD2 (6 bases). Germline V gives CDR1 MNHEY, CDR2 SMNVEV (reference sequence). Trimming pared 5 bases from V and 1 base from J, leaving 16 bases between. The CDR3 is 16 residues long. This CDR3 is CASSILAHTGTDTQYF. In DNA form, the CDR3 reads TGTGCCAGCAGTATCCTAGCGCACACCGGCACAGATACGCAGTATTTT.

This chain connects TRBV20-1 to TRBJ2-1; the match to TRBD2 covers 12 bases. This CDR3 contains 15 residues. CDR1 and CDR2 (germline): DFQATT, SNEGSKA (reference sequence). The V gene end was trimmed by 3 bases and the J gene end by 5 bases; junction bases not matched to a gene: 5. CDR3 sequence reads: CSARRGLAGDNEQFF. The CDR3 region has the DNA TGCAGTGCTAGGAGGGGACTAGCGGGTGACAATGAGCAGTTCTTC.

Only a few counts were recorded for this clonotype. The genes are TRBV7-2 and TRBJ1-1; a possible D gene is TRBD1 (5 bases). This CDR3 comprises 16 residues. Germline V gene data show CDR1 as SGHTA and CDR2 as FQGNSA. The ends were cut back, 3 bases at V and 0 bases at J, with 14 bases in the middle. In DNA form, the CDR3 reads TGTGCCAGCAGCTTTGGGACCGGACCCATGAACACTGAAGCTTTCTTT. As protein: CASSFGTGPMNTEAFF.

The count of this clonotype is one. The rearrangement joins TRBV20-1 to TRBJ2-1; TRBD2 agrees at 11 bases. V gave up 6 bases and J gave up 6 bases; unmatched junction bases: 13. The V gene's germline CDR1 is DFQATT and CDR2 SNEGSKA (reference sequence). The CDR3 consists of 16 residues. The CDR3 nucleotides are TGCAGTGCGATGCACTCCATAGCGGGAGGGTGCAATGAGCAGTTCTTC. This gives the protein CSAMHSIAGGCNEQFF.

The chain couples TRBV5-1 to TRBJ1-4, with D maybe TRBD1 (5 bases). Trimming stripped 4 bases from V and 0 bases from J, with 19 bases between. The germline CDR1 and CDR2 sequences are SGHRS and YFSETQ. The CDR3 runs to 18 residues. The CDR3 region has the DNA TGCGCCAGCAGCGAGGAAGTTGGCTCAGGGTCAACTAATGAAAAACTGTTTTTT. It codes for CASSEEVGSGSTNEKLFF.

A single count supports this clonotype. V and J are TRBV24-1 and TRBJ2-7; perhaps TRBD2 as D (6 bases). Germline V gene lookup returns CDR1 KGHDR and CDR2 SFDVKD. The CDR3 consists of 14 residues. V was pared by 7 bases and J by 2 bases, with 14 bases between. CDR3 bases: TGTGCCACCAGCCATGGGGGGAGCCCCTACGAGCAGTACTTC. Translated, it gives CATSHGGSPYEQYF.

The gene calls are TRBV11-2 and TRBJ2-3; either TRBD1 or TRBD2 may fit D (5 bases each). V dropped 5 bases and J dropped 5 bases, with 20 bases sitting between them. This CDR3 has 16 residues. The germline V gene encodes CDR1 SGHAT and CDR2 FQNNGV. In nucleotides, the CDR3 is TGTGCCAGCAGCCGCGCGCCTCAGGGTCGGGGAGATACGCAGTATTTT. Translation: CASSRAPQGRGDTQYF. The full variable domain, its missing parts supplied by reference TRBV11-2 and TRBJ2-3, is EAGVAQSPRYKIIEKRQSVAFWCNPISGHATLYWYQQILGQGPKLLIQFQNNGVVDDSQLPKDRFSAERLKGVDSTLKIQPAKLEDSAVYLCASSRAPQGRGDTQYFGPGTRLTVL.

The rearrangement uses TRBV6-2 or TRBV6-3 and TRBJ2-7, with D possibly TRBD2 on 5 matching bases. The CDR3 contains 15 residues. The V gene's germline CDR1 is MNHEY and CDR2 SVGEGT. Trimming took 4 bases from V and 2 from J, leaving 15 bases between them. CDR3 region: CASSFRLLTTYEQYF. The CDR3 DNA sequence: TGTGCCAGCAGTTTCCGACTACTTACAACCTACGAGCAGTACTTC.

The chain is built from TRBV21-1 and TRBJ2-5; TRBD2 is the table's D call and was not checked against the DNA. TRBV21-1 is flagged as a pseudogene. The CDR3 is 12 residues long. In DNA, the CDR3 is TGTGCCAGCTCAGGGAGGAGAGAGACCCAGTACTTC. Translation gives CASSGRRETQYF.

The V gene is TRBV3-1, the J gene TRBJ1-2; D ambiguous. Germline-derived CDR1 and CDR2 are LGHDT and YNNKEL (reference sequence). This CDR3 has 14 residues. V dropped 0 bases and J dropped 7 bases, with 12 bases sitting between them. CDR3 in DNA: TGTGCCAGCAGCCAAGATTATACAGATAGTGGCTACACCTTC. Translation: CASSQDYTDSGYTF.